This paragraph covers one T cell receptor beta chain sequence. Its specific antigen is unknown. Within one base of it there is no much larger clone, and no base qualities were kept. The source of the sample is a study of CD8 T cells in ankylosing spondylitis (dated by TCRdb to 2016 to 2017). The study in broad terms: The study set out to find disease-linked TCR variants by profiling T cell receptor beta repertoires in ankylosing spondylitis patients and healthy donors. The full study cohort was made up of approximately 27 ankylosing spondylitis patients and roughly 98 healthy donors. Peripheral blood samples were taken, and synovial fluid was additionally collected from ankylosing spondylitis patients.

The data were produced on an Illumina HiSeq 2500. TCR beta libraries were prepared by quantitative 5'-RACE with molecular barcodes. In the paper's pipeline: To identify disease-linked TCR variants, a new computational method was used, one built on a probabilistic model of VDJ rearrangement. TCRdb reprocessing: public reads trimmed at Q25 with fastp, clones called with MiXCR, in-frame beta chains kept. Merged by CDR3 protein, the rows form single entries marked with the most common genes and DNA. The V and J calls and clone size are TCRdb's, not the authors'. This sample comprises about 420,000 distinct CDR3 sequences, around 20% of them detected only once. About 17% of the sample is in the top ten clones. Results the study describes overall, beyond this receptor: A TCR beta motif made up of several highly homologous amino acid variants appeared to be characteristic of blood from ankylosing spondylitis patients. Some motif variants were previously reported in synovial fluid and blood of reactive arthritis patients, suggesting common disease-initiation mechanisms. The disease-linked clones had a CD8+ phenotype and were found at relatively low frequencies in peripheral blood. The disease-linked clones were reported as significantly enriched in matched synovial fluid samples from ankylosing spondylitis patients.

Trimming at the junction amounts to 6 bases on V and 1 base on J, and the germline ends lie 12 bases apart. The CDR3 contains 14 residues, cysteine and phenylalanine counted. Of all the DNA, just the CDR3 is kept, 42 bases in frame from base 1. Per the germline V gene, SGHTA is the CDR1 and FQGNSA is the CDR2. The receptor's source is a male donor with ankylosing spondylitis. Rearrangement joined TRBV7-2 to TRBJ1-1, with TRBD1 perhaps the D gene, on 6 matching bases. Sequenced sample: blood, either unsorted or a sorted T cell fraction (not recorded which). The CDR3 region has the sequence CASRIGTSNTEAFF. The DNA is TGTGCCAGCAGGATAGGGACATCGAACACTGAAGCTTTCTTT.